What follows is one TCR beta chain and its context. Original processing notes: Counts of nucleated cells, estimated from reference gene primer amplification, were obtained. The protocol was immunoSEQ multiplex PCR, while the TCRdb copy is restricted to in-frame clones and leaves out a portion. From that table come the V and J calls and clone size; the DNA was used to work out D and trimming. Of roughly 250,000 clones listed, about 89% were seen once; the top ten hold approximately 0.84%. The data were obtained in a study of blood T cell repertoires in COVID-19. V lost 5 bases to trimming and J lost 0 bases; unmatched junction nucleotides: 5. Germline CDR1 and CDR2: LNHDA and SQIVND (reference sequence). This CDR3 has 15 residues.

The chain combines TRBV19 with TRBJ2-3; TRBD2 aligns across 7 bases. The sequence was collected from a man aged 25-40 years with acute or convalescent COVID-19. Source material: peripheral blood. The CDR3 coding sequence is TGTGCCAGTAGTCGACTAGCTGCTAGCACAGATACGCAGTATTTT. Translating it yields CASSRLAASTDTQYF.